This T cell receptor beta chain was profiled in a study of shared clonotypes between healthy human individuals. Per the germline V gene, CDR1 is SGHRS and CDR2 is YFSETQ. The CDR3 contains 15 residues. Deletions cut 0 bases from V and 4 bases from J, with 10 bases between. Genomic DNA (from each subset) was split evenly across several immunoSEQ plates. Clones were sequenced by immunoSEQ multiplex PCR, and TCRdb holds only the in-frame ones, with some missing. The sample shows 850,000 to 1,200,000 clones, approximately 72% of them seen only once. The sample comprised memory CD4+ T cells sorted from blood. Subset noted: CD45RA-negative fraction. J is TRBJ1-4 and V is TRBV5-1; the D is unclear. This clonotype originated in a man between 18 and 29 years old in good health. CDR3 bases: TGCGCCAGCAGCTTGGGAGAGGGAGGTAATGAAAAACTGTTTTTT. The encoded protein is CASSLGEGGNEKLFF.